Each of the 10 T cell receptor beta chains below was sequenced from the same sample in a study of cytomegalovirus exposure and HLA in healthy donors (dated by TCRdb to the late 2010s). Preparation of the library involved the immunoSEQ multiplex PCR assay. A mixture of 60 forward primers for TCR Vbeta segments and 13 reverse primers for TCR Jbeta segments was used in the multiplex PCR. TCRdb carries this immuneACCESS record with in-frame sequences only. Its versions omit some clonotypes, under half of them owing to an unresolved V gene in the studies checked, with the rest unexplained. Across this sample there are approximately 100,000 clones, with 76% seen only once. Around 7.7% of the sample is in the top ten clones. The sample consisted of PBMCs. The receptors come from a woman between 50 and 59 years old in good health and CMV-seropositive.

The chain has TRBV6-1 and TRBJ2-5, with a weak D call TRBD1 (6 bases). Trimming left V 3 bases short and J 2 bases short, with 16 bases between. The CDR3 length is 16 residues. Germline V CDR1 and CDR2: MNHNS, SASEGT. In DNA form, the CDR3 reads TGTGCCAGCAGTGACCGCCCGACAGGAGAGCAAGAGACCCAGTACTTC. It specifies CASSDRPTGEQETQYF.

The genes are TRBV27 and TRBJ1-2, with TRBD1 as a possible D gene (6 bases). Germline V CDR1 and CDR2: MNHEY, SMNVEV (reference sequence). The CDR3 sequence is 13 residues long. Trimming removed 5 bases from V and 7 bases from J, with 14 bases in between. CDR3 nucleotide sequence: TGTGCCAGCAGTGTTACAGGGTTATCTGGCTACACCTTC. The encoded protein is CASSVTGLSGYTF.

The chain recombines TRBV7-6 with TRBJ2-7; the match to TRBD2 covers 7 bases. Trimming at V came to 1 base and at J to 3 bases, leaving 6 bases not matched to a gene. The CDR3 has 15 residues. Germline-derived CDR1 and CDR2 are SGHVS and FNYEAQ. For the CDR3, the DNA is TGTGCCAGCAGCTTAGGGCCTAGCGGCAACTACGAGCAGTACTTC. Amino acid sequence: CASSLGPSGNYEQYF.

The chain couples TRBV27 to TRBJ2-7; D ambiguous. The CDR3 consists of 12 residues. Germline assignment: CDR1 MNHEY and CDR2 SMNVEV (reference sequence). The V end was cut by 5 bases, the J end by 5 bases, with 10 bases between. The CDR3 reads CASSTPGNEQYF. The CDR3 DNA follows: TGTGCCAGCAGTACCCCCGGTAACGAGCAGTACTTC.

This clone was counted a single time. The V and J genes are TRBV19 and TRBJ1-1; D is uncertain. The germline V and J ends were trimmed by 3 bases and 1 base, with 9 bases remaining between them. CDR1 is LNHDA, CDR2 SQIVND, per germline (reference sequence). This CDR3 region has 14 residues. The CDR3 DNA reads as TGTGCCAGTAGTATCGTCAGATCGAACACTGAAGCTTTCTTT. Encoded protein: CASSIVRSNTEAFF.

This clone was observed once. This rearrangement joins TRBV6-1 to TRBJ2-1; 12 bases map to TRBD2. Germline trimming cut 1 base from V and 4 bases from J; bases unmatched to any gene: 8. The V gene's germline CDR1 is MNHNS and CDR2 SASEGT. This CDR3 region has 18 residues. The CDR3 region is CASSEGLLAGGGYNEQFF. The CDR3, as DNA: TGTGCCAGCAGTGAAGGCCTACTAGCGGGAGGTGGGTACAATGAGCAGTTCTTC.

The rearrangement joins TRBV7-6 to TRBJ2-1; 8 bases fit TRBD2. The CDR3 consists of 15 residues. Germline V gene lookup returns CDR1 SGHVS and CDR2 FNYEAQ. V dropped 4 bases and J dropped 7; count of bases not matched to a gene: 9. The CDR3 DNA follows: TGTGCCAGCAGCTCCTTCACAAGACTAGCGAATGAGCAGTTCTTC. This translates into CASSSFTRLANEQFF.

This chain connects TRBV27 to TRBJ2-1, with no clear D. Germline CDR1 is MNHEY and CDR2 is SMNVEV (reference sequence). V was pared by 3 bases and J by 10 bases, with 10 bases between. The CDR3 has 12 residues. Written as DNA, the CDR3 is TGTGCCAGCAGTTTTTCATCCCGGGAGCAGTTCTTC. Translating gives CASSFSSREQFF.

This chain links TRBV11-2 with TRBJ2-7, with 10 bases lining up with TRBD1. Germline CDR1 SGHAT, CDR2 FQNNGV. The CDR3 totals 13 residues. V lost 5 bases, J lost 5 bases, and 3 bases stayed unmatched. The CDR3 nucleotides read TGTGCCAGCAGCCGGGACAGGGGACACGAGCAGTACTTC. Its protein product is CASSRDRGHEQYF.

The chain carries TRBV2 and TRBJ1-1; possibly TRBD1 for D (5 bases). The germline V and J ends were trimmed by 7 bases and 4 bases, with 22 bases remaining between them. CDR3 length equals 16 residues. Germline-derived CDR1 and CDR2 are SNHLY and FYNNEI. As DNA, the CDR3 is TGTGCCAGCACCACATTATCGGGACTGGGGAGCACTGAAGCTTTCTTT. Its translation is CASTTLSGLGSTEAFF.